Each of the 4 T cell receptor beta chains below was sequenced from the same sample in a study of cytomegalovirus exposure and HLA in healthy donors. Assay used: immunoSEQ multiplex PCR; TCRdb lists only in-frame clones, some missing. The sample has approximately 110,000 clones; about 94% are singletons. Sequenced sample: PBMCs. The receptors were gathered from a woman under 30 in good health and CMV-seronegative.

J is TRBJ2-1 and V is TRBV5-1; TRBD2 aligns across 8 bases. The CDR3 totals 14 residues. V was clipped by 4 bases and J by 10 bases; unmatched bases: 10. CDR1 SGHRS and CDR2 YFSETQ come from the germline V gene. Here the CDR3 DNA reads TGCGCCAGCAGCACTGGACTAGCCAATAACGAGCAGTTCTTC. This codes for CASSTGLANNEQFF. Variable domain in full (rest from reference TRBV5-1 and TRBJ2-1): KAGVTQTPRYLIKTRGQQVTLSCSPISGHRSVSWYQQTPGQGLQFLFEYFSETQRNKGNFPGRFSGRQFSNSRSEMNVSTLELGDSALYLCASSTGLANNEQFFGPGTRLTVL.

The CDR3, as DNA: TGTGCCAGCAGTTTCCGCAGGGGATACGAGCAGTACTTC. This sequence encodes CASSFRRGYEQYF. The rearrangement joins TRBV27 to TRBJ2-7; the D gene is possibly TRBD1 (6 bases). The V end was cut by 3 bases, the J end by 4 bases, with 10 bases between. CDR1 is MNHEY, CDR2 SMNVEV, per germline (reference sequence). The CDR3 is 13 amino acids.

The chain's CDR3 is CASSESTSGGYNEQFF. The CDR3 DNA reads as TGCGCCAGCAGTGAGTCAACTAGCGGGGGGTACAATGAGCAGTTCTTC. V and J are TRBV10-1 and TRBJ2-1; 12 positions match TRBD2. The CDR3 spans 16 residues. V lost 0 bases, J lost 4 bases, and 1 base stayed unmatched. Germline CDR1 WNHNN, CDR2 SYGVQD (reference sequence).

This clone was counted a single time. The CDR3 DNA sequence: TGTGCCAACGACGGGGGGGCAACAGATACGCAGTATTTT. This translates into CANDGGATDTQYF. The chain has TRBV2 and TRBJ2-3; 8 nucleotides align to TRBD2. The CDR3 is 13 residues long. The J segment lost 3 bases and the V segment lost 10 bases, leaving 6 bases of the junction unmatched. Per germline, CDR1 SNHLY and CDR2 FYNNEI.